This is a list of T cell receptor beta chains from one sample in a study of regulatory T cells in long-lasting Graves disease. TCRdb independently ran MiXCR on the multiplex PCR reads; one entry per CDR3 protein. Here the sample spans 700,000 or so distinct CDR3 sequences, 25% to 30% being singletons. The source was peripheral blood mononuclear cells (PBMCs), collected when the disease was refractory, from a patient treated with antithyroid drugs. The source of these receptors is a female donor with Graves disease. The CDR3 runs from the conserved cysteine through the conserved F or W. D genes are given only for firm matches. The size entry is marked missing in some rows and otherwise reads once, few, many or a size class.

CDR3aa,CDR3nt,j_gene,d_gene,abundance,v_gene
CASSLRGGIGPNTEAFF,TGTGCCAGCAGTTTACGGGGGGGCATCGGTCCGAACACTGAAGCTTTCTTT,TRBJ1-1,NA,many,TRBV28
CASSHTGSGNQPQHF,TGTGCCAGCAGCCACACAGGGAGTGGGAATCAGCCCCAGCATTTT,TRBJ1-5,NA,many,TRBV12-3/TRBV12-4
CATSRAGDQETQYF,TGTGCCACCAGCAGAGCCGGGGACCAAGAGACCCAGTACTTC,TRBJ2-5,NA,few,TRBV15
CASRQGGSSNQPQHF,TGTGCCAGCAGGCAGGGGGGGAGTAGCAATCAGCCCCAGCATTTT,TRBJ1-5,TRBD1,few,TRBV12-3/TRBV12-4
CASSPGLADTQYF,TGTGCCAGCAGCCCTGGACTAGCTGATACGCAGTATTTT,TRBJ2-3,TRBD2,few,TRBV5-5
CATRRTGASNQPQHF,TGTGCCACCAGACGGACAGGGGCTAGCAATCAGCCCCAGCATTTT,TRBJ1-5,TRBD1,few,TRBV15
CASSETRPNEKLFF,TGTGCCAGCAGTGAAACGCGGCCTAATGAAAAACTGTTTTTT,TRBJ1-4,NA,NA,TRBV2
CVSLRGANTEAFF,TGTGTCAGCCTGCGGGGCGCGAACACTGAAGCTTTCTTT,TRBJ1-1,NA,NA,TRBV6-1
CASSLGLGIGNTEAFF,TGTGCCAGCAGTTTAGGGCTTGGGATAGGAAACACTGAAGCTTTCTTT,TRBJ1-1,NA,many,TRBV12-3/TRBV12-4
CSAPDSPGGYTF,TGCAGTGCTCCTGACTCTCCAGGAGGCTACACCTTC,TRBJ1-2,NA,few,TRBV20-1
CASSLTGRDYEQYF,TGCGCCAGCAGCCTGACAGGGAGGGACTACGAGCAGTACTTC,TRBJ2-7,NA,NA,TRBV5-1
CASRIAGSHAGAKNIQYF,TGTGCCAGCAGGATAGCGGGATCTCACGCGGGAGCCAAAAACATTCAGTACTTC,TRBJ2-4,TRBD2,few,TRBV6-1
CASSQRLTGETNGYTF,TGTGCCAGCAGTCAGCGCCTCACAGGGGAAACTAATGGCTACACCTTC,TRBJ1-2,TRBD1,many,TRBV28
CASSYSERQYF,TGTGCCAGCAGTTACTCGGAGCGGCAGTACTTC,TRBJ2-7,NA,few,TRBV6-5
CASKTAGLNTEAFF,TGTGCCAGCAAGACGGCAGGGCTGAACACTGAAGCTTTCTTT,TRBJ1-1,NA,NA,TRBV3-1
CASLDRVGEETQYF,TGCGCCAGCCTTGACAGGGTTGGGGAAGAGACCCAGTACTTC,TRBJ2-5,TRBD1,NA,TRBV10-2
CASSQPREGVGQPQHF,TGCGCCAGCAGCCAACCCAGAGAAGGGGTCGGCCAGCCCCAGCATTTT,TRBJ1-5,NA,NA,TRBV4-1
CAISRGQNGYTF,TGTGCCATCAGTAGGGGACAGAATGGCTACACCTTC,TRBJ1-2,TRBD1,NA,TRBV10-3
CSADSGNTIYF,TGCAGCGCGGACAGTGGAAACACCATATATTTT,TRBJ1-3,NA,NA,TRBV29-1
CASGLQQRTSSYGGYTF,TGTGCTAGTGGTCTACAACAGAGAACTTCATCTTATGGTGGCTACACCTTC,TRBJ1-2,NA,few,TRBV12-5
CASSGGGNGYTF,TGTGCCAGCAGCGGGGGAGGAAATGGCTACACCTTC,TRBJ1-2,NA,many,TRBV2
CASSQGPSSRAQYF,TGTGCCAGCAGCCAAGGACCATCAAGTAGGGCCCAGTACTTC,TRBJ2-5,NA,few,TRBV4-2
CASRVLAGVKSGELFF,TGTGCCAGCAGGGTACTAGCGGGAGTGAAAAGCGGGGAGCTGTTTTTT,TRBJ2-2,TRBD2,few,TRBV27
CASRLQGNTGELFF,TGTGCCAGCAGGTTACAGGGGAACACCGGGGAGCTGTTTTTT,TRBJ2-2,NA,many,TRBV12-3/TRBV12-4
CASRRSGQDYGYTF,TGTGCCAGCAGACGCTCGGGACAAGACTATGGCTACACCTTC,TRBJ1-2,NA,few,TRBV6-1
CASSSSGNEQFF,TGTGCCAGCAGTTCATCTGGCAATGAGCAGTTCTTC,TRBJ2-1,NA,NA,TRBV6-2/TRBV6-3
CASSFNRGGYTF,TGTGCCAGCAGCTTTAACAGAGGGGGCTACACCTTC,TRBJ1-2,NA,NA,TRBV11-2
CTSSLVCETQYF,TGTACCAGCAGCTTAGTGTGTGAGACCCAGTACTTC,TRBJ2-5,NA,NA,TRBV7-9
CAHQNNYGYTF,TGTGCCCACCAGAATAACTATGGCTACACCTTC,TRBJ1-2,NA,many,TRBV30
CASGLVRRGSADGYTF,TGTGCTAGTGGTTTGGTACGGCGGGGGAGTGCGGATGGCTACACCTTC,TRBJ1-2,NA,few,TRBV12-5
CASSAFLLANYGYTF,TGTGCCAGCAGCGCCTTTCTTTTAGCTAACTATGGCTACACCTTC,TRBJ1-2,NA,NA,TRBV7-3
CASSYGGQGATEAFF,TGTGCCAGCAGTTACGGGGGGCAGGGGGCGACTGAAGCTTTCTTT,TRBJ1-1,TRBD1,NA,TRBV6-5
CASRIETGRFYGYTF,TGTGCCAGCAGGATCGAGACAGGGCGCTTCTATGGCTACACCTTC,TRBJ1-2,TRBD1,NA,TRBV6-1
CASSPLPSYGYTF,TGTGCCAGCAGCCCACTACCCTCCTATGGCTACACCTTC,TRBJ1-2,NA,few,TRBV6-1
CASSSQQESYGYTF,TGTGCCAGCAGCTCCCAACAGGAGAGCTATGGCTACACCTTC,TRBJ1-2,NA,NA,TRBV7-9
CSARIRQGQNQPQHF,TGCAGTGCTCGAATTAGACAGGGTCAAAATCAGCCCCAGCATTTT,TRBJ1-5,TRBD1,NA,TRBV20-1
CSAVKTGSGTEAFF,TGCAGTGCGGTCAAAACAGGGAGTGGGACTGAAGCTTTCTTT,TRBJ1-1,NA,few,TRBV20-1
CASGRQNEQYF,TGTGCCAGCGGACGGCAAAACGAGCAGTACTTC,TRBJ2-7,NA,NA,TRBV6-1
CASSPRGPDSPLHF,TGTGCCAGCTCACCACGGGGTCCGGATTCACCCCTCCACTTT,TRBJ1-6,NA,NA,TRBV18
CASPPPRAMNTEAFF,TGTGCCAGCCCCCCCCCCAGGGCTATGAACACTGAAGCTTTCTTT,TRBJ1-1,NA,NA,TRBV28
CATSHTGQGMGEQFF,TGTGCCACCTCGCACACGGGACAGGGGATGGGTGAGCAGTTCTTC,TRBJ2-1,TRBD1,NA,TRBV11-2
CASSLVFGQLNTEAFF,TGCGCCAGCAGCTTGGTATTTGGGCAGTTGAACACTGAAGCTTTCTTT,TRBJ1-1,NA,many,TRBV5-1
CASQGLLEQYF,TGTGCCAGCCAGGGACTACTCGAGCAGTACTTC,TRBJ2-7,TRBD2,NA,TRBV2
CSARGWAGMDEQYF,TGCAGTGCTAGAGGGTGGGCAGGGATGGACGAGCAGTACTTC,TRBJ2-7,NA,few,TRBV20-1
CASKAGGASGELFF,TGTGCCAGCAAGGCAGGGGGCGCTTCCGGGGAGCTGTTTTTT,TRBJ2-2,TRBD1,NA,TRBV28
CASSRRRESGEQYF,TGTGCCAGCAGTCGTCGGCGGGAGTCGGGCGAGCAGTACTTC,TRBJ2-7,TRBD2,NA,TRBV27
CSAAWTSGSLAKNIQYF,TGCAGTGCTGCCTGGACTAGCGGATCCTTAGCCAAAAACATTCAGTACTTC,TRBJ2-4,TRBD2,few,TRBV20-1
CASSLGWQGQETQYF,TGTGCCAGCAGTTTAGGCTGGCAGGGGCAAGAGACCCAGTACTTC,TRBJ2-5,NA,NA,TRBV27
CASSASGDTNYGYTF,TGTGCCAGCAGCGCCTCAGGTGACACTAACTATGGCTACACCTTC,TRBJ1-2,NA,NA,TRBV7-9
CASSPVWGDGYTF,TGTGCCAGCAGCCCTGTATGGGGAGATGGCTACACCTTC,TRBJ1-2,NA,few,TRBV9
CSVEGTMNTEAFF,TGCAGCGTCGAGGGTACGATGAACACTGAAGCTTTCTTT,TRBJ1-1,NA,few,TRBV29-1
CASSPELREGQPQHF,TGTGCCAGTAGTCCAGAACTCAGGGAAGGTCAGCCCCAGCATTTT,TRBJ1-5,NA,few,TRBV19
CSATGLSSHEQYF,TGCAGTGCAACGGGACTTTCTTCTCACGAGCAGTACTTC,TRBJ2-7,NA,few,TRBV20-1
CASSPRASGSGETQYF,TGTGCCAGCAGCCCACGGGCGAGCGGGAGTGGAGAGACCCAGTACTTC,TRBJ2-5,TRBD2,NA,TRBV7-2